Listed below are T cell receptor beta chains from one sample, sequenced in a study of T-cell reconstitution after alpha-beta-depleted transplantation in children. TCRdb reprocessed the PCR reads with MiXCR, giving one entry per CDR3 protein. The data show 65,000 to 85,000 distinct CDR3 sequences, roughly 11% seen once. The source material was PBMCs, sampled before TCRalphabeta/CD19-depleted stem cell transplant. These TCRs come from a boy between 10 and 17 years old with acute myeloid leukemia, due to receive a stem cell transplant. The CDR3 runs from the conserved cysteine through the conserved F or W.

v_gene	j_gene	CDR3aa
TRBV29-1	TRBJ2-2	CSVAPTMVGGELFF
TRBV5-1	TRBJ1-1	CASSIQGQGMNTEAFF
TRBV11-2	TRBJ1-5	CASSFRDSNQPQHF
TRBV29-1	TRBJ1-5	CSVGAGVGNQPQHF
TRBV9	TRBJ2-3	CASSVDPSADTQYF
TRBV18	TRBJ2-6	CASSQGEVSGANVLTF
TRBV6-5	TRBJ1-3	CASSYEQGDGNTIYF
TRBV28	TRBJ2-6	CASSLPTGANVLTF
TRBV2	TRBJ1-5	CASSGHGNQPQHF
TRBV4-2	TRBJ2-2	CASSSPAELTGELFF
TRBV3-1	TRBJ2-4	CASSLTGPPKNIQYF
TRBV12-3/TRBV12-4	TRBJ1-4	CASNSRDRGSTNEKLFF
TRBV12-3/TRBV12-4	TRBJ1-5	CASSHRWGRDSNQPQHF
TRBV6-5	TRBJ1-3	CASSYRQGYTIYF
TRBV7-2	TRBJ2-3	CASSLGLAADTQYF
TRBV27	TRBJ2-1	CASSLSLAGVNEQFF
TRBV6-1	TRBJ2-1	CASSTTGRNEQFF
TRBV20-1	TRBJ2-3	CSAPTWTGGPGSTDTQYF
TRBV12-3/TRBV12-4	TRBJ2-7	CASSPPTGIYYEQYF
TRBV5-1	TRBJ2-2	CASSNSGMNTGELFF
TRBV6-5	TRBJ2-1	CASKERGGNEQFF
TRBV3-1	TRBJ1-1	CASSQESGMAFF
TRBV28	TRBJ2-5	CASQGKETQYF
TRBV9	TRBJ2-1	CASSVEGARDNEQFF
TRBV7-2	TRBJ2-6	CASSLLGTGFSGANVLTF
TRBV3-1	TRBJ2-3	CASSPPGLRTQYF
TRBV18	TRBJ2-1	CASSPPGLAVAQFF
TRBV6-5	TRBJ2-3	CASRRHLSTDTQYF
TRBV2	TRBJ2-2	CASSEVEKGGLLITGELFF
TRBV20-1	TRBJ2-7	CSAAKDSIYEQYF
TRBV18	TRBJ2-5	CASSQERERWETQYF
TRBV10-3	TRBJ2-3	CAISRDRGTDTQYF
TRBV29-1	TRBJ1-6	CSVALTGDNSPLHF
TRBV12-3/TRBV12-4	TRBJ2-1	CASSSPGLAGGRGQFF
TRBV11-1	TRBJ2-7	CASSSDRSYEQYF